This T cell receptor (beta chain) was recorded in a study of cytomegalovirus exposure and HLA in healthy donors. Study conclusions and caveats: It was about 180 TCR beta chains that were listed as cytomegalovirus-associated.

This clone appeared once. Antigen specificity is unknown. Measured with immunoSEQ multiplex PCR; TCRdb has only the in-frame clones, and not every one. The sample holds roughly 150,000 clones, around 85% seen once. This TCR was recovered from a woman between 25 and 40 years old in good health and CMV-seronegative. Input material: PBMCs.

The CDR3 region is CASSLAFGNQPQHF. CDR3 bases: TGTGCCAGCAGCTTAGCGTTTGGGAATCAGCCCCAGCATTTT. V and J are TRBV7-8 and TRBJ1-5, with D hard to call. V lost 0 bases and J 4 bases, leaving 7 bases between the germline ends. Germline V gene lookup returns CDR1 SGHVS and CDR2 FQNEAQ. CDR3 length: 14 residues.